This TCR beta chain was retrieved from a study of blood T cell repertoires in COVID-19. About the research overall: Samples taken during acute and convalescent COVID-19 were collected in the United States, Italy and Spain.

In Seattle, patients joined the study during active infection and were tracked longitudinally. This CDR3 region has 15 residues. Trimming took 5 bases from V and 3 from J; bases not matched to a gene: 7. Looked up from germline, CDR1 is SGHVS and CDR2 is FQNEAQ. In the original analysis: Amplification of reference gene primers provided the estimated nucleated cell counts. Libraries were prepared by immunoSEQ multiplex PCR; TCRdb keeps only in-frame clonotypes and omits some of them. Clonal size and the V and J genes are those of that table, whereas D and trimming came from the DNA. Of roughly 570,000 clones in the sample, about 89% are singletons; the top ten hold 7.5% to 9%.

This TCR came from a woman in her 50s with COVID-19, enrolled during active disease. The material sequenced was peripheral blood. The chain has TRBV7-8 and TRBJ1-1, with 9 nucleotides matching TRBD1. CDR3 protein: CASSTHRGQDTEAFF. The CDR3 coding sequence is TGTGCCAGCAGCACTCACAGGGGGCAGGACACTGAAGCTTTCTTT. Supplemented by reference TRBV7-8 and TRBJ1-1, the full variable domain reads GAGVSQSPRYKVAKRGQDVALRCDPISGHVSLFWYQQALGQGPEFLTYFQNEAQLDKSGLPSDRFFAERPEGSVSTLKIQRTQQEDSAVYLCASSTHRGQDTEAFFGQGTRLTVV.